Listed here are 31 T cell receptor beta chains from one sample, sequenced in a study of technical replicates of blood from a handful of donors. Some clones are missing from TCRdb's copy, which holds only in-frame ones; the method was immunoSEQ multiplex PCR. The sample includes tens of thousands of clones, 80% to 95% of them seen just once. The sequenced sample was T cells isolated from PBMCs. Every receptor here comes from a human donor in good health.

The rearrangement joins TRBV10-3 to TRBJ2-7; no clear D. The CDR3 extends over 14 amino acids. Trimming shortened V by 2 bases and J by 4 bases, and 12 bases separated the two germline ends. The germline V gene has CDR1 ENHRY and CDR2 SYGVKD. CDR3 amino acids: CAISEPSAPYEQYF. The DNA for the CDR3 is TGTGCCATCAGTGAGCCCAGTGCCCCTTACGAGCAGTACTTC.

The rearrangement links TRBV19 to TRBJ2-1, with TRBD1 matching 9 bases. The CDR3 totals 13 residues. J gave up 9 bases and V 8 bases, and 8 bases lay outside the gene matches. From germline, CDR1 is LNHDA and CDR2 SQIVND (reference sequence). DNA for the CDR3: TGTGCCAGTGTCTTTACAGGGGGCGCTGAGCAGTTCTTC. Its translation: CASVFTGGAEQFF.

V usage is TRBV27 and J usage is TRBJ2-7; TRBD1 aligns across 7 bases. In germline, CDR1 is MNHEY, CDR2 SMNVEV (reference sequence). The CDR3 length is 13 residues. The J segment lost 5 bases and the V segment lost 5 bases, leaving 6 bases of the junction unmatched. CDR3 amino acids: CASSGQGVNEQYF. The CDR3 DNA follows: TGTGCCAGCAGTGGGCAGGGGGTAAACGAGCAGTACTTC.

This rearrangement joins TRBV5-1 to TRBJ2-5; D might be TRBD2 (5 bases). This CDR3 comprises 16 residues. V lost 2 bases to trimming and J lost 4 bases, with 18 bases between them. Germline loops: CDR1 SGHRS, CDR2 YFSETQ. CDR3 amino acids: CASSFLASKGSETQYF. CDR3 sequence (DNA): TGCGCCAGCAGCTTCCTAGCCTCAAAGGGTTCAGAGACCCAGTACTTC. Supplemented by reference TRBV5-1 and TRBJ2-5, the full variable domain reads KAGVTQTPRYLIKTRGQQVTLSCSPISGHRSVSWYQQTPGQGLQFLFEYFSETQRNKGNFPGRFSGRQFSNSRSEMNVSTLELGDSALYLCASSFLASKGSETQYFGPGTRLLVL.

The chain carries TRBV5-1 and TRBJ1-4, with D perhaps matching TRBD1 (6 bases). Germline V gene sequence: CDR1 SGHRS, CDR2 YFSETQ. V lost 4 bases, J lost 0 bases, and 19 bases lay in between. This CDR3 has 18 residues. The CDR3 DNA is TGCGCCAGCAGCCAACCCAGGGACAAGCCATCAACTAATGAAAAACTGTTTTTT. Residues: CASSQPRDKPSTNEKLFF.

The chain carries TRBV5-1 and TRBJ1-5; D gene uncertain. V was trimmed by 1 base and J by 14 bases, leaving 10 bases between them. CDR1 SGHRS and CDR2 YFSETQ come from the germline V gene. This CDR3 spans 11 amino acids. This CDR3 is CASSLTQREHF. The CDR3 DNA reads TGCGCCAGCAGCTTGACACAGAGGGAGCATTTT.

The chain links TRBV15 to TRBJ1-6, with 8 nucleotides matching TRBD1. The ends lost 2 bases at V and 7 bases at J; junction bases unmatched: 22. This CDR3 comprises 21 residues. The germline V gene has CDR1 LNHNV and CDR2 YYDKDF (reference sequence). In nucleotides, the CDR3 is TGTGCCACCAGCAGATATAATAGACAGGGGACAACTAACGTGATGAATTCACCCCTCCACTTT. This encodes CATSRYNRQGTTNVMNSPLHF.

In nucleotides, the CDR3 is TGTGCCAGCAGTTTATCTGGGAGGGCTGAAGCTTTCTTT. This sequence encodes CASSLSGRAEAFF. This chain uses TRBV27 with TRBJ1-1, with unresolved D. There are 13 residues in the CDR3. Germline CDR1 and CDR2: MNHEY and SMNVEV (reference sequence). Trimming shortened V by 0 bases and J by 6 bases, and 8 bases separated the two germline ends.

CDR3 amino acids: CASSPGRAGGPGEQFF. CDR3 DNA: TGTGCCAGCAGCCCTGGACGAGCGGGAGGGCCGGGTGAGCAGTTCTTC. This chain joins TRBV28 and TRBJ2-1; 10 positions match TRBD2. CDR1 and CDR2 from the germline V gene are MDHEN and SYDVKM. The CDR3 contains 16 residues. Trimming took 6 bases from V and 9 from J; bases not matched to a gene: 14.

The genes are TRBV2 and TRBJ2-1; D call uncertain. CDR1 is SNHLY and CDR2 is FYNNEI in the germline V gene. CDR3 length equals 11 residues. V was shortened by 8 bases and J by 8 bases, with 10 bases between the two germline ends. CDR3 region: CASAPMDEQFF. CDR3 DNA: TGTGCCAGCGCGCCGATGGATGAGCAGTTCTTC.

This clone has just one count. The chain links TRBV6-5 to TRBJ2-7, with 7 nucleotides matching TRBD2. The CDR3 runs to 14 residues. V shed 2 bases, J shed 4 bases, and the junction held 5 bases outside the gene matches. CDR1 is MNHEY, CDR2 SVGAGI, per germline. For the CDR3, the DNA is TGTGCCAGCAGTTACCTGGGGGGGGAGTACGAGCAGTACTTC. It encodes CASSYLGGEYEQYF.

The chain joins TRBV5-4 to TRBJ1-2; weak D call: TRBD1 (5 bases). Trimming stripped 5 bases from V and 4 bases from J, with 15 bases between. From germline, CDR1 is SGHNT and CDR2 YYREEE (reference sequence). The CDR3 totals 14 residues. This chain's CDR3 is CASSHGHDIYGYTF. The CDR3, as DNA: TGTGCCAGCAGTCACGGACATGACATCTATGGCTACACCTTC.

The chain carries TRBV4-1 and TRBJ2-5, with D unclear. From germline, CDR1 is MGHRA and CDR2 YSYEKL. Deletions cut 4 bases from V and 2 bases from J, with 5 bases between. The CDR3 has 12 residues. As DNA, the CDR3 is TGCGCCAGCAGCCCCCCGCAAGAGACCCAGTACTTC. Translation gives CASSPPQETQYF.

The CDR3 DNA follows: TGTGCCAGCAGCTCTACAGCTATCGGGGAGCTGTTTTTT. This translates into CASSSTAIGELFF. The chain uses TRBV14 and TRBJ2-2, with unresolved D. CDR1 and CDR2 (germline): SGHDN, FVKESK. This CDR3 spans 13 amino acids. Deletions cut 5 bases from V and 7 bases from J, with 11 bases between.

This chain connects TRBV7-9 to TRBJ2-1; the match to TRBD2 covers 8 bases. Germline V gene sequence: CDR1 SEHNR, CDR2 FQNEAQ (reference sequence). This CDR3 has 12 residues. In DNA form, the CDR3 reads TGTGTCAACGGCGGGGGGTACAATGAGCAGTTCTTC. Its protein is CVNGGGYNEQFF.

The V call is TRBV7-9, the J call TRBJ1-2, with 7 bases aligning to TRBD1. The CDR3 is 16 amino acids. Trimming removed 1 base from V and 4 bases from J; junction bases left unmatched: 9. The V gene's germline CDR1 is SEHNR and CDR2 FQNEAQ (reference sequence). The CDR3 loop is CASSLVLGQGGYGYTF. CDR3 DNA sequence: TGTGCCAGCAGCTTAGTCCTGGGGCAGGGGGGCTATGGCTACACCTTC.

J is TRBJ2-5 and V is TRBV12-1; the D segment call TRBD1 is taken from the table without a DNA check. TRBV12-1 is a pseudogene. This CDR3 is 16 amino acids long. The CDR3 spells CASSSGTGRYQETQYF. The CDR3 coding sequence is TGTGCCAGCAGCTCGGGGACAGGGAGATACCAAGAGACCCAGTACTTC.

The table lists this clone with a few counts. This chain uses TRBV5-6 with TRBJ1-1, with D possibly TRBD1 on 5 matching bases. CDR1 is SGHDT and CDR2 is YYEEEE in the germline V gene. There are 15 residues in the CDR3. The V end was cut by 1 base, the J end by 6 bases, with 16 bases between. This CDR3 reads CASSLRVIGEAEAFF. The CDR3 DNA is TGTGCCAGCAGCTTGAGGGTTATAGGGGAGGCTGAAGCTTTCTTT.

The chain uses TRBV28 and TRBJ2-7; TRBD2 agrees at 12 bases. This CDR3 spans 20 amino acids. V lost 2 bases, J lost 0 bases, and 14 bases stayed unmatched. Germline values: CDR1 MDHEN, CDR2 SYDVKM. In DNA form, the CDR3 reads TGTGCCAGCAGTTTAGTATGGCAGGAACTAGCGGGAGGCGCCTCCTACGAGCAGTACTTC. Its protein product is CASSLVWQELAGGASYEQYF.

This clone was recorded a few times. V usage is TRBV27 and J usage is TRBJ1-1, with 7 bases that match TRBD1. V gave up 6 bases and J gave up 2 bases; unmatched junction bases: 3. In germline, CDR1 is MNHEY, CDR2 SMNVEV (reference sequence). The CDR3 contains 13 residues. The CDR3 DNA is TGTGCCAGCAGCTACAGGGGAAACACTGAAGCTTTCTTT. This translates into CASSYRGNTEAFF.

The rearrangement joins TRBV28 to TRBJ2-7, with D tentatively TRBD2 (6 bases). Trimming stripped 5 bases from V and 3 bases from J, with 14 bases between. Germline loops: CDR1 MDHEN, CDR2 SYDVKM. There are 14 residues in the CDR3. In nucleotides, the CDR3 is TGTGCCAGCAGTCCACGGGACTTTCACTACGAGCAGTACTTC. Protein sequence: CASSPRDFHYEQYF.

The CDR3 bases are TGTGCCAGCAGTTCCGACAGGGGGGCGACTGAAGCTTTCTTT. It codes for CASSSDRGATEAFF. The chain has TRBV28 and TRBJ1-1; 9 nucleotides align to TRBD1. Germline lookup yields CDR1 MDHEN and CDR2 SYDVKM. The CDR3 totals 14 residues. V lost 4 bases, J lost 5 bases, and 5 bases stayed unmatched.

CDR3 in amino acids: CASSNFGGNYGYTF. Here the CDR3 DNA reads TGTGCCAGTAGTAATTTCGGCGGAAACTATGGCTACACCTTC. The chain uses TRBV19 and TRBJ1-2; D remains unclear. V shed 4 bases and J shed 2 bases, with 11 bases lying between them. The length of the CDR3 is 14 residues. Germline V gene data show CDR1 as LNHDA and CDR2 as SQIVND (reference sequence).

V usage is TRBV9 and J usage is TRBJ2-3; 9 bases are shared with TRBD2. The V and J ends lost 3 bases and 3 bases, in that order; junction bases with no gene match: 5. Germline values: CDR1 SGDLS, CDR2 YYNGEE. The CDR3 has 15 residues. This CDR3 is CASSDRTSDTDTQYF. The CDR3 DNA is TGTGCCAGCAGCGATCGGACTAGCGATACAGATACGCAGTATTTT.

The chain joins TRBV7-6 to TRBJ2-1, with D maybe TRBD2 (6 bases). The V gene lost 3 bases and the J gene lost 3 bases, with 12 bases spanning the gap. Per germline, CDR1 SGHVS and CDR2 FNYEAQ. This CDR3 spans 15 amino acids. The CDR3 coding sequence is TGTGCCAGCAGCTTCCGCGGGGACCTCTACAATGAGCAGTTCTTC. Residues: CASSFRGDLYNEQFF.

The chain employs TRBV5-4 and TRBJ2-5, with 11 bases matching TRBD2. Losses at the gene ends were 5 bases for V and 5 bases for J; bases not matched to a gene: 11. Germline loops: CDR1 SGHNT, CDR2 YYREEE (reference sequence). This CDR3 spans 16 amino acids. CDR3 residues: CASSVISGGAVETQYF. CDR3 DNA sequence: TGTGCCAGCAGTGTTATTAGCGGGGGGGCAGTTGAGACCCAGTACTTC. The full variable domain, with the rest looked up from reference TRBV5-4 and TRBJ2-5, is ETGVTQSPTHLIKTRGQQVTLRCSSQSGHNTVSWYQQALGQGPQFIFQYYREEENGRGNFPPRFSGLQFPNYSSELNVNALELDDSALYLCASSVISGGAVETQYFGPGTRLLVL.

The V call is TRBV5-8, the J call TRBJ2-3; 7 nucleotides agree with TRBD1. CDR1 and CDR2 (germline): SGHTS, YDEGEE. The CDR3 extends over 14 amino acids. J gave up 2 bases and V 4 bases, and 4 bases lay outside the gene matches. In DNA, the CDR3 is TGTGCCAGCAGCAAGACAGGGATCACAGATACGCAGTATTTT. This encodes CASSKTGITDTQYF.

The V and J genes are TRBV28 and TRBJ1-1; possibly TRBD1 for D (6 bases). The CDR3 covers 15 residues. Germline V gene data show CDR1 as MDHEN and CDR2 as SYDVKM. V was trimmed by 6 bases and J by 7 bases, leaving 21 bases between them. Here the CDR3 DNA reads TGTGCCAGCAGAAGCAGTACAGGGTCCCCCATTGAAGCTTTCTTT. Translation: CASRSSTGSPIEAFF.

The chain employs TRBV9 and TRBJ2-7, with 10 positions matching TRBD2. Germline V gene sequence: CDR1 SGDLS, CDR2 YYNGEE. This CDR3 has 16 residues. V lost 0 bases and J lost 5; bases outside the gene matches: 8. CDR3 sequence (DNA): TGTGCCAGCAGCGTAGCCCCTAGCGGGAGTTCCAACGAGCAGTACTTC. It yields the protein CASSVAPSGSSNEQYF.

The rearrangement links TRBV6-1 to TRBJ1-2, with a possible D match to TRBD1 (6 bases). V was trimmed by 7 bases and J by 3 bases, leaving 12 bases between them. The CDR3 runs to 13 residues. CDR1 is MNHNS and CDR2 is SASEGT in the germline V gene. CDR3 region: CASTLRGDYGYTF. In DNA form, the CDR3 reads TGTGCCAGCACCCTCAGGGGAGACTATGGCTACACCTTC.

J is TRBJ2-5 and V is TRBV6-1; 11 bases agree with TRBD2. CDR3 length: 13 residues. The germline V gene has CDR1 MNHNS and CDR2 SASEGT. The V segment lost 6 bases and the J segment 5 bases; nucleotides outside the gene matches: 2. CDR3 nucleotides: TGTGCCAGCAGGTCTAGCGGGGGGGAGACCCAGTACTTC. Translated: CASRSSGGETQYF.